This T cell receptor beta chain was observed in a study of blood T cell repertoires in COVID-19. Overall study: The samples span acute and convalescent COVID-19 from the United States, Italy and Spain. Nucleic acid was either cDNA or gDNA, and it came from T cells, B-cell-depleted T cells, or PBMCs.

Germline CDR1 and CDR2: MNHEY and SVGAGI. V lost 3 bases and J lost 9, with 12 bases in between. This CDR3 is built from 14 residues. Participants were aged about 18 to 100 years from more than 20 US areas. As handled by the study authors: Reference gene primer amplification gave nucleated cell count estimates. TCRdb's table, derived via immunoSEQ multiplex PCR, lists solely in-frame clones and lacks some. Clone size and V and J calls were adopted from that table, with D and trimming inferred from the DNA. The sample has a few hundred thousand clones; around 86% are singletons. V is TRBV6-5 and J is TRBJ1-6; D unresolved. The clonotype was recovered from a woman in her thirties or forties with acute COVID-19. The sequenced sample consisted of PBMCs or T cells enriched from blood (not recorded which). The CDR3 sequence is CASSYGGLGSPLHF. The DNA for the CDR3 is TGTGCCAGCAGTTATGGAGGGTTGGGTTCACCCCTCCACTTT.